Listed below are T cell receptor beta chains from one sample, sequenced in a study of cytomegalovirus exposure and HLA in healthy donors. TCRdb's table, derived via immunoSEQ multiplex PCR, lists solely in-frame clones and lacks some. In total, the table holds about 65,000 clones. The specimen was PBMCs. The receptors were gathered from a boy between 10 and 17 years old in good health and CMV-seronegative. The CDR3 runs from the conserved cysteine through the conserved F or W. Fields, in order: V gene, J gene, D gene, CDR3 DNA, CDR3 protein. D genes are given only for firm matches.

v_gene: TRBV27
j_gene: TRBJ2-3
d_gene: .
CDR3nt: TGTGCCACCCGCAGGGGCGCCACAGATACGCAGTATTTT
CDR3aa: CATRRGATDTQYF

v_gene: TRBV7-9
j_gene: TRBJ1-6
d_gene: TRBD1
CDR3nt: TGTGCCAGCAGCGCCGGGGACAGGGGCTATGGTTCACCCCTCCACTTT
CDR3aa: CASSAGDRGYGSPLHF

v_gene: TRBV9
j_gene: TRBJ2-3
d_gene: .
CDR3nt: TGTGCCAGCAGCCCTATATCGGGAGCGCCCGGCACAGATACGCAGTATTTT
CDR3aa: CASSPISGAPGTDTQYF

v_gene: TRBV27
j_gene: TRBJ2-1
d_gene: .
CDR3nt: TGTGCCAGCAGTGCACAGGGAGGGGGCTACAATGAGCAGTTCTTC
CDR3aa: CASSAQGGGYNEQFF

v_gene: TRBV14
j_gene: TRBJ2-3
d_gene: TRBD2
CDR3nt: TGTGCCAGCAGCCAACATGGGACTAGCGGGGGCACAGATACGCAGTATTTT
CDR3aa: CASSQHGTSGGTDTQYF

v_gene: TRBV30
j_gene: TRBJ1-1
d_gene: TRBD1
CDR3nt: TGTGCCTGGAGTAAGGGGGACAGCTGGGCGGCTTTCTTT
CDR3aa: CAWSKGDSWAAFF

v_gene: TRBV10-3
j_gene: TRBJ1-6
d_gene: .
CDR3nt: TGTGCCATCAGTGAGTCGATGGAGAGCTCCTATAATTCACCCCTCCACTTT
CDR3aa: CAISESMESSYNSPLHF

v_gene: TRBV18
j_gene: TRBJ1-5
d_gene: TRBD1
CDR3nt: TGTGCCAGCTCAGAGGACAGGGGGCGAGGAGGTAGCAATCAGCCCCAGCATTTT
CDR3aa: CASSEDRGRGGSNQPQHF

v_gene: TRBV19
j_gene: TRBJ1-4
d_gene: .
CDR3nt: TGTGCCAGTGGCACAGCAACTAATGAAAAACTGTTTTTT
CDR3aa: CASGTATNEKLFF

v_gene: TRBV19
j_gene: TRBJ2-7
d_gene: TRBD2
CDR3nt: TGTGCCAGTAGTACCCCTAGCGGGGGGATCCACGAGCAGTACTTC
CDR3aa: CASSTPSGGIHEQYF

v_gene: TRBV6-5
j_gene: TRBJ1-2
d_gene: TRBD1
CDR3nt: TGTGCCAGCAGTTACTCGACAGGGTACTATGGCTACACCTTC
CDR3aa: CASSYSTGYYGYTF

v_gene: TRBV7-9
j_gene: TRBJ1-5
d_gene: .
CDR3nt: TGTGCCAGCAGCTTTGACGGGTTCAATCAGCCCCAGCATTTT
CDR3aa: CASSFDGFNQPQHF

v_gene: TRBV19
j_gene: TRBJ1-2
d_gene: .
CDR3nt: TGTGCCAGTAGTCGGGAGGGGAGGAACTATGGCTACACCTTC
CDR3aa: CASSREGRNYGYTF

v_gene: TRBV5-1
j_gene: TRBJ1-1
d_gene: .
CDR3nt: TGCGCCAGCAGCCTTGACACCTCGGTGAACACTGAAGCTTTCTTT
CDR3aa: CASSLDTSVNTEAFF

v_gene: TRBV5-1
j_gene: TRBJ2-7
d_gene: TRBD2
CDR3nt: TGCGCCAGCAGCTTGAGCGGGGGAGCCTACGAGCAGTACTTC
CDR3aa: CASSLSGGAYEQYF

v_gene: TRBV11-2
j_gene: TRBJ2-7
d_gene: TRBD2
CDR3nt: TGTGCCAGCAGCGATAGGGGGACTAGCGGCTCGGCCTACGAGCAGTACTTC
CDR3aa: CASSDRGTSGSAYEQYF

v_gene: TRBV6-5
j_gene: TRBJ2-7
d_gene: TRBD1
CDR3nt: TGTGCCAGCAACTCGGGCGTACAGGGGGGCTACGAGCAGTACTTC
CDR3aa: CASNSGVQGGYEQYF

v_gene: TRBV5-1
j_gene: TRBJ1-2
d_gene: .
CDR3nt: TGCGCCAGCAGCTTGGCCGAAAAGCCCTATGGCTACACCTTC
CDR3aa: CASSLAEKPYGYTF

v_gene: TRBV30
j_gene: TRBJ2-6
d_gene: .
CDR3nt: TGTGCCTGGAGTTCCCCTAGGGGCTCTGGGGCCAACGTCCTGACTTTC
CDR3aa: CAWSSPRGSGANVLTF

v_gene: TRBV18
j_gene: TRBJ2-7
d_gene: .
CDR3nt: TGTGCCAGCTCACCACCGGGAGGCTACGAGCAGTACTTC
CDR3aa: CASSPPGGYEQYF

v_gene: TRBV9
j_gene: TRBJ2-1
d_gene: TRBD2
CDR3nt: TGTGCCAGCAGCGGAGGGACCCTTAGCGGGCCCCGTAGGAATGAGCAGTTCTTC
CDR3aa: CASSGGTLSGPRRNEQFF

v_gene: TRBV30
j_gene: TRBJ2-7
d_gene: .
CDR3nt: TGTGCTGCTACTGGGGCAGGGGTATCTTCCTACGAGCAGTACTTC
CDR3aa: CAATGAGVSSYEQYF

v_gene: TRBV30
j_gene: TRBJ1-6
d_gene: .
CDR3nt: TGTGCCTGGAGTTTTGCCGGCAGGGTGGATTCACCCCTCCACTTT
CDR3aa: CAWSFAGRVDSPLHF

v_gene: TRBV5-1
j_gene: TRBJ1-1
d_gene: .
CDR3nt: TGCGCCAGCAGCTTGAGGAGGGTGGGGATGAACACTGAAGCTTTCTTT
CDR3aa: CASSLRRVGMNTEAFF

v_gene: TRBV4-2
j_gene: TRBJ1-5
d_gene: .
CDR3nt: TGTGCCAGCAGCCAAGATGGAGGGGGGGCGCTTTATCAGCCCCAGCATTTT
CDR3aa: CASSQDGGGALYQPQHF

v_gene: TRBV2
j_gene: TRBJ1-1
d_gene: .
CDR3nt: TGTGCCAGCCATTTGAACACTGAAGCTTTCTTT
CDR3aa: CASHLNTEAFF

v_gene: TRBV30
j_gene: TRBJ1-1
d_gene: TRBD1
CDR3nt: TGTGCCTGGAGTTTCGATTTGGCCGGGACAGGGACTGAAGCTTTCTTT
CDR3aa: CAWSFDLAGTGTEAFF

v_gene: TRBV18
j_gene: TRBJ1-1
d_gene: .
CDR3nt: TGTGCCAGCTCACCTTCTTCAGGTACAGAATATGAAGCTTTCTTT
CDR3aa: CASSPSSGTEYEAFF

v_gene: TRBV19
j_gene: TRBJ1-2
d_gene: TRBD1
CDR3nt: TGTGCCAGTAGCCTTGACCCGGCTACAGGGGTCTACACCTTC
CDR3aa: CASSLDPATGVYTF